The 4 T cell receptor beta chains in this list originate from one sample, sequenced in a study of blood T cell repertoires in COVID-19. Only in-frame clones appear in the TCRdb table, and some are missing; sequencing was by immunoSEQ multiplex PCR. Of hundreds of thousands of clones listed, approximately 91% are singletons. The sequencing sample was made of peripheral blood. The receptors were gathered from a woman aged 25 to 39 with COVID-19, enrolled during active disease.

V usage is TRBV6-5 and J usage is TRBJ1-5, with D possibly being TRBD1 (5 bases). V lost 6 bases and J lost 2, with 11 bases in between. The CDR3 runs to 14 residues. Germline V gene data show CDR1 as MNHEY and CDR2 as SVGAGI. CDR3 in DNA: TGTGCCAGCAGACGGGGGACGGGCAATCAGCCCCAGCATTTT. Translated: CASRRGTGNQPQHF.

The chain uses TRBV19 and TRBJ1-1; tentatively, D is TRBD1 (6 bases). CDR3 size: 11 residues. Germline V lookup: CDR1 LNHDA, CDR2 SQIVND (reference sequence). V gave up 8 bases and J gave up 8 bases, with 12 bases separating them. The CDR3 DNA reads TGTGCCAGTTCGACCGGGACAGAAGCTTTCTTT. Translating it yields CASSTGTEAFF.

This clone was detected only a few times. The chain has TRBV30 and TRBJ2-7; 9 bases fit TRBD1. The CDR3 covers 14 residues. Trimming removed 1 base from V and 3 bases from J; junction bases left unmatched: 4. Germline V gene lookup returns CDR1 GTSNPN and CDR2 SVGIG (reference sequence). Here the CDR3 reads CAWSADRGFYEQYF. The CDR3 DNA follows: TGTGCCTGGAGTGCGGACAGGGGATTCTACGAGCAGTACTTC.

This clone turned up a few times. The V call is TRBV19, the J call TRBJ2-7, with D possibly matching TRBD1 (6 bases). V lost 8 bases, J lost 3 bases, and 20 bases lay in between. Germline V CDR1 and CDR2: LNHDA, SQIVND (reference sequence). This CDR3 is built from 15 residues. Here the CDR3 DNA reads TGTGCCAGTCGGAAACAGGGTGAGGGGCTCTACGAGCAGTACTTC. Translated: CASRKQGEGLYEQYF.